The next 3 T cell receptor beta chains were all read from a single sample in a study of Graves' ophthalmopathy and Graves' hyperthyroidism. RNA transcripts were the source from which TCR beta CDR3 regions were amplified. First-round RT-PCR with HTBI primers preceded a second-round multiplex PCR. A single record per CDR3 protein comes from TCRdb applying MiXCR to the multiplex PCR reads. The table shows hundreds of thousands of distinct CDR3 sequences, with 35% to 50% occurring only once. What was sequenced was peripheral blood. These receptors were obtained from an adult man with Graves' ophthalmopathy.

The table lists this clonotype with a few counts. The V and J genes are TRBV24-1 and TRBJ1-5, with TRBD1 matching 9 bases. The V and J ends lost 11 bases and 3 bases, in that order; junction bases with no gene match: 10. The germline V gene has CDR1 KGHDR and CDR2 SFDVKD. The CDR3 length is 15 residues. CDR3 bases: TGTGCCAGCAGCCCGGGACAGGGAGACAATCAGCCCCAGCATTTT. It is translated as CASSPGQGDNQPQHF.

The chain uses TRBV29-1 and TRBJ2-5, with 7 positions matching TRBD1. Trimming cost V 8 bases and J 0 bases; bases outside gene matches: 3. Germline V CDR1 and CDR2: SQVTM, ANQGSEA. The CDR3 has 12 residues. The CDR3 loop is CSLTGYQETQYF. In nucleotides, the CDR3 is TGCAGCTTGACAGGGTACCAAGAGACCCAGTACTTC.

The chain uses TRBV3-1 and TRBJ1-1, with D maybe TRBD1 (5 bases). CDR3 length: 13 residues. The germline CDR1 and CDR2 sequences are LGHDT and YNNKEL (reference sequence). The V end was cut by 3 bases, the J end by 7 bases, with 12 bases between. The CDR3, as DNA: TGTGCCAGCAGCCATGACAGCGTTAGTGAAGCTTTCTTT. As protein: CASSHDSVSEAFF.